This T cell receptor (beta chain) was recorded in a study of blood T cell repertoires in COVID-19. Study background: Sites in the United States, Italy and Spain provided acute and convalescent COVID-19 samples. T cells, B-cell-depleted T cells, or PBMCs provided the cDNA or gDNA that served as material.

In the authors' methods: Reference gene primer amplification yielded estimated nucleated cell counts. Data came from immunoSEQ multiplex PCR; TCRdb stores just in-frame clones and leaves some out. V and J calls and clone size are copied from that table; D and trimming were computed from the DNA. Of almost 95,000 clones in the sample, roughly 70% were seen once. The V gene's germline CDR1 is SNHLY and CDR2 FYNNEI. CDR3 length: 15 residues. Trimming cost V 6 bases and J 11 bases; bases outside gene matches: 15. This sequence was found in a woman aged 60-75 years in a cohort sampled during active or convalescent COVID-19. The V gene is TRBV2, the J gene TRBJ1-4, with 7 nucleotides matching TRBD1. Specimen: peripheral blood. In DNA form, the CDR3 reads TGTGCCAGCAGGCGCGACGCTACAGGGGCTGCCAAACTGTTTTTT. Its translation: CASRRDATGAAKLFF.